The clone carrying this T cell receptor beta chain was observed a single time. This specimen belongs to a study of blood T cell repertoires in COVID-19. Study as a whole: Acute-phase and convalescent COVID-19 samples originated in the United States, Italy and Spain. Nucleic acid was either cDNA or gDNA, and it came from T cells, B-cell-depleted T cells, or PBMCs.

Measured with immunoSEQ multiplex PCR; TCRdb has only the in-frame clones, and not every one. The data hold fewer than 300,000 clones, with about 87% observed a single time. Sequenced material: peripheral blood. The clonotype originates from a man in his 60s who had recovered from COVID-19.

The CDR3 DNA is TGTGCCTGGGGCGCAACTAATGAAAAACTGTTTTTT. Protein: CAWGATNEKLFF. V and J are TRBV30 and TRBJ1-4; no firm D call. V gave up 5 bases and J gave up 0 bases, with 4 bases separating them. Per the germline V gene, CDR1 is GTSNPN and CDR2 is SVGIG (reference sequence). This CDR3 region has 12 residues. The variable domain in full, with the rest retrieved from reference TRBV30 and TRBJ1-4, is SQTIHQWPATLVQPVGSPLSLECTVEGTSNPNLYWYRQAAGRGLQLLFYSVGIGQISSEVPQNLSASRPQDRQFILSSKKLLLSDSGFYLCAWGATNEKLFFGSGTQLSVL.